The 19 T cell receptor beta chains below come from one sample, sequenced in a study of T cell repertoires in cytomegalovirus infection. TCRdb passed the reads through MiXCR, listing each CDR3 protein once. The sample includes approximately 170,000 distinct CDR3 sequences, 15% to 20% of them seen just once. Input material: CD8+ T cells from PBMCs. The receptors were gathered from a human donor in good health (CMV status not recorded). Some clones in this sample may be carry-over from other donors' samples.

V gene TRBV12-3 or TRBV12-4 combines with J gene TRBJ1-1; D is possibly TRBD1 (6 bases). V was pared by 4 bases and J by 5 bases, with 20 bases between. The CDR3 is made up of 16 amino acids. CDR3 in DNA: TGTGCCAGCAGTTACAATGCCAGGGGTGAGCGGACTGAAGCTTTCTTT. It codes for CASSYNARGERTEAFF.

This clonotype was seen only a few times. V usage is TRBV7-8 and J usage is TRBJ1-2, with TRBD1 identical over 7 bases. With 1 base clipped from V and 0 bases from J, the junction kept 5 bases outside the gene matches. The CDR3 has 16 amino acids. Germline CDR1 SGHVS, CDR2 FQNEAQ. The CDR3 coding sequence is TGTGCCAGCAGCTTAGGGACAGGAATAGCTAACTATGGCTACACCTTC. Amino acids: CASSLGTGIANYGYTF.

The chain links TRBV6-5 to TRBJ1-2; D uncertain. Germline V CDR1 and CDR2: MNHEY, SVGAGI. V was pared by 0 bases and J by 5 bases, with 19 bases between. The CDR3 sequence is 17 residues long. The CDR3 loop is CASSYSEAGPPAYGYTF. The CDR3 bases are TGTGCCAGCAGTTACTCTGAGGCGGGTCCGCCCGCGTATGGCTACACCTTC.

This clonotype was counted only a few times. The chain's CDR3 is CASSLGEEGSSSYEQYF. CDR3 in DNA: TGTGCCAGCAGCTTAGGGGAAGAAGGCTCAAGCTCCTACGAGCAGTACTTC. The V and J genes are TRBV7-8 and TRBJ2-7; D not certain. V was trimmed by 1 base and J by 0 bases, leaving 16 bases between them. Germline CDR1 and CDR2: SGHVS and FQNEAQ. This CDR3 contains 17 residues.

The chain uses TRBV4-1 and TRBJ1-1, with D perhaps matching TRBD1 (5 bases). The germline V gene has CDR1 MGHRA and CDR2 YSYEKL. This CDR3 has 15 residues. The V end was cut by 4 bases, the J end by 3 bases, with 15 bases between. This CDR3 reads CASSRGGGGDTEAFF. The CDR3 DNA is TGCGCCAGCAGCCGCGGCGGGGGGGGTGACACTGAAGCTTTCTTT.

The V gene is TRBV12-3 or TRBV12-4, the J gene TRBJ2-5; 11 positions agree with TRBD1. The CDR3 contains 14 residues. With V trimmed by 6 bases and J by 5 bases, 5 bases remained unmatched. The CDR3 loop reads CASSGTGGAETQYF. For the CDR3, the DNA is TGTGCCAGCAGCGGGACAGGGGGGGCCGAGACCCAGTACTTC.

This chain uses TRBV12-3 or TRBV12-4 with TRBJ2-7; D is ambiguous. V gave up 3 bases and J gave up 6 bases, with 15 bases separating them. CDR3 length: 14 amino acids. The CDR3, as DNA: TGTGCCAGCAGTTTTCGTGGACCCCGTGCCGAGCAGTACTTC. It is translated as CASSFRGPRAEQYF.

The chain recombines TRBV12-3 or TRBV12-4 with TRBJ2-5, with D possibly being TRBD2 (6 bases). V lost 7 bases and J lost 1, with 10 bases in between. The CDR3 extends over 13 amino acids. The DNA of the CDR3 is TGTGCCAGCATGGTCGGGGGCCAAGAGACCCAGTACTTC. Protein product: CASMVGGQETQYF.

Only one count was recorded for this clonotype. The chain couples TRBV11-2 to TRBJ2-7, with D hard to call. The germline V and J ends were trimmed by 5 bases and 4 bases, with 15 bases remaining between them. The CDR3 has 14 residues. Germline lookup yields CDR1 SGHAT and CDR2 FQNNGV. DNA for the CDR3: TGTGCCAGCAGCCCAAATCAACATCCTTACGAGCAGTACTTC. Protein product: CASSPNQHPYEQYF.

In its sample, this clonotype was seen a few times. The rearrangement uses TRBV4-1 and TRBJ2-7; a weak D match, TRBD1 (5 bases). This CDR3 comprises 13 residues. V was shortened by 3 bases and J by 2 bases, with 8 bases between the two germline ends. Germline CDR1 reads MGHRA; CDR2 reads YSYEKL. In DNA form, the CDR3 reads TGCGCCAGCAGCCACGACAGAGCCTACGAGCAGTACTTC. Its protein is CASSHDRAYEQYF.

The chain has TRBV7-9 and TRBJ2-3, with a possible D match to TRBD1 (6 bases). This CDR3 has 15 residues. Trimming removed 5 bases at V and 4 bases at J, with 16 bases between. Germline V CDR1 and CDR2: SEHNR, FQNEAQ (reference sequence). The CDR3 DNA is TGTGCCAGCAGCGGTGTCCCAGGGGTGGCAGATACGCAGTATTTT. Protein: CASSGVPGVADTQYF.

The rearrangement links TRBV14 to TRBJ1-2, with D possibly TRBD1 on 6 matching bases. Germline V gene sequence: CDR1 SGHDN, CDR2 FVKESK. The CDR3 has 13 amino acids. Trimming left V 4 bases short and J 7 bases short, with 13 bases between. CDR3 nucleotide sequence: TGTGCCAGCAGCCTTTTAGGGACATTTGGCTACACCTTC. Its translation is CASSLLGTFGYTF.

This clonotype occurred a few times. The CDR3 bases are TGTGCCAGCAGTGAAACCGCGTTCACTGAAGCTTTCTTT. Translating gives CASSETAFTEAFF. The rearrangement links TRBV6-1 to TRBJ1-1; D is ambiguous. The germline gives CDR1 MNHNS, CDR2 SASEGT. The germline V and J ends were trimmed by 2 bases and 4 bases, with 8 bases remaining between them. CDR3 size: 13 residues.

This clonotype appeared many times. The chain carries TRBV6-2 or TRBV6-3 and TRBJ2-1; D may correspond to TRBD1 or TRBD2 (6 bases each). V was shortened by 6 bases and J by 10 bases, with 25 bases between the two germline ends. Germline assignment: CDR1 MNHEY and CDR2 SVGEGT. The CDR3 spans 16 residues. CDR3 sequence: CASRWERDTGGLEQFF. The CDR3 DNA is TGTGCCAGCAGATGGGAACGGGACACCGGGGGCCTAGAGCAGTTCTTC.

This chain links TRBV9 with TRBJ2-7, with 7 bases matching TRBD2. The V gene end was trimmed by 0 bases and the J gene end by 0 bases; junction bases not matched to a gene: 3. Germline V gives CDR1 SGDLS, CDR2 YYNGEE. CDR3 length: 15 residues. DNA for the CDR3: TGTGCCAGCAGCGTAGCCACTAGCGCCTCCTACGAGCAGTACTTC. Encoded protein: CASSVATSASYEQYF.

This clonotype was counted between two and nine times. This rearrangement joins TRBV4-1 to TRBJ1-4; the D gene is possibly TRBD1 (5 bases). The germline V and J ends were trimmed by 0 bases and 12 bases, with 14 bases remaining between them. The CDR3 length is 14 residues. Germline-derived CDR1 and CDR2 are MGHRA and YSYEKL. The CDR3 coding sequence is TGCGCCAGCAGCCAAGAGTACAGGCCTCGGGAACTGTTTTTT. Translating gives CASSQEYRPRELFF.

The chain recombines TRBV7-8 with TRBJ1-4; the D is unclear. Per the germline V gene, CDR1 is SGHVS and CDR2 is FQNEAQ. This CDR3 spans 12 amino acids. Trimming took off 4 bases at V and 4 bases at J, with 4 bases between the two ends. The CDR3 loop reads CASSYLNEKLFF. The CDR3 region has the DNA TGTGCCAGCAGCTACCTTAATGAAAAACTGTTTTTT.

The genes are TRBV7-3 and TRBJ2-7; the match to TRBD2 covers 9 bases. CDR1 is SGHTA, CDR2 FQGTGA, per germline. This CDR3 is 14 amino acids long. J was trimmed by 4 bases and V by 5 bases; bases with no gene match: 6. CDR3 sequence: CASSIAGAAYEQYF. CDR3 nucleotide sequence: TGTGCCAGCAGCATAGCGGGAGCGGCATACGAGCAGTACTTC.

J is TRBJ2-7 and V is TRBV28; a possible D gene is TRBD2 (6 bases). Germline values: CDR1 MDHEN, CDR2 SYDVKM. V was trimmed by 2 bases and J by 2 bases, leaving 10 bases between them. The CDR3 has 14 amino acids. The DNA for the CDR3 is TGTGCCAGCAGTTTAGGGGGGAAGACCTACGAGCAGTACTTC. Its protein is CASSLGGKTYEQYF.